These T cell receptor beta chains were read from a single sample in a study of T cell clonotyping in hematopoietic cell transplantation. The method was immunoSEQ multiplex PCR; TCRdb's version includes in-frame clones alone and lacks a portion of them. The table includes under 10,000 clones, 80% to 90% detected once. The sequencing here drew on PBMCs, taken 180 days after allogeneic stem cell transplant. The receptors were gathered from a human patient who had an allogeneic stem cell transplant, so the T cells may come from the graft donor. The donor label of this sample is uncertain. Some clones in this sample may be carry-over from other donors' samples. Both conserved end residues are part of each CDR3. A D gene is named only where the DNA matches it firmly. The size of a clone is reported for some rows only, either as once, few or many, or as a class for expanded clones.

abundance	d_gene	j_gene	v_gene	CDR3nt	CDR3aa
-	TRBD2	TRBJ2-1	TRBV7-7	TGTGCCAGCAGCTTAGGACTAGCCTCATACAATGAGCAGTTCTTC	CASSLGLASYNEQFF
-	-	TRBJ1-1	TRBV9	TGTGCCAGCAGCTTAGTAGACAGCACTGAAGCTTTCTTT	CASSLVDSTEAFF
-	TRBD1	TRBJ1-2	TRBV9	TGTGCCAGCAGCGACGGACAGGGGCCCTCTAACTATGGCTACACCTTC	CASSDGQGPSNYGYTF
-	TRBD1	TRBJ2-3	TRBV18	TGTGCCAGCTCACCGGGACAGGGAACGACAGATACGCAGTATTTT	CASSPGQGTTDTQYF
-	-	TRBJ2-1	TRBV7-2	TGTGCCAGCACCCATGGCTACAATGAGCAGTTCTTC	CASTHGYNEQFF
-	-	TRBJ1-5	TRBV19	TGTGCCAGTAGTATACTTAGGGATCAGCCCCAGCATTTT	CASSILRDQPQHF
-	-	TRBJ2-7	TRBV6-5	TGTGCCAGCAGTTACTCTGCGGGGAGCTCCTACGAGCAGTACTTC	CASSYSAGSSYEQYF
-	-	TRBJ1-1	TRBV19	TGTGCCAGTAGTATAAGGGAGTATAACACTGAAGCTTTCTTT	CASSIREYNTEAFF
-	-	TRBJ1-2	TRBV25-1	TGTGCCAGCAGTGATTGGGGACAAACTAACTATGGCTACACCTTC	CASSDWGQTNYGYTF
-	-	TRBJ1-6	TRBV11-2	TGTGCCAGCAGCTTAGTGGGAGGGAGCAATTCACCCCTCCACTTT	CASSLVGGSNSPLHF
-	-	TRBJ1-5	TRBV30	TGTGCCTGGAGTGTAGGCAGGAGACCGGATCAGCCCCAGCATTTT	CAWSVGRRPDQPQHF
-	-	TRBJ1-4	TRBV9	TGTGCCAGCAGCCCCTGGGTGGGGGGGGCAGATGAAAAACTGTTTTTT	CASSPWVGGADEKLFF
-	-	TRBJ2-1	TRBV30	TGTGCCTGGAGTGTACCGAGGGGCTCCTACAATGAGCAGTTCTTC	CAWSVPRGSYNEQFF
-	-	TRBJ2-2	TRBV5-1	TGCGCCAGCAGCTCTCTTTCGGGGGCGAGCACCGGGGAGCTGTTTTTT	CASSSLSGASTGELFF
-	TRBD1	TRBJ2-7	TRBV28	TGTGCCAGCAGTCTAGTCCCCCAGGGGGTAGGCTACGAGCAGTACTTC	CASSLVPQGVGYEQYF
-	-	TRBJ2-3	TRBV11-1	TGTGCCAGCAGCTTACTTCGCCAGACAGATACGCAGTATTTT	CASSLLRQTDTQYF
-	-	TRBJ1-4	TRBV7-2	TGTGCCAGCAGCTCGTCTGGGCTTCAGTCGCTAAAAGGTGAAAAACTGTTTTTT	CASSSSGLQSLKGEKLFF
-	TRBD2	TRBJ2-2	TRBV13	TGTGCCAGCAGCTTCTTTGCGCTAGCGGGGGGTCTGAACACCGGGGAGCTGTTTTTT	CASSFFALAGGLNTGELFF
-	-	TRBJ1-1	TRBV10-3	TGTGCCATCAGTGACGCAGGACTCATGAACACTGAAGCTTTCTTT	CAISDAGLMNTEAFF
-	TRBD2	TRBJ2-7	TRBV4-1	TGCGCCAGCAGCCAAGATCTGGGGAGCGGGGAGGCCTCCGAGCAGTACTTC	CASSQDLGSGEASEQYF
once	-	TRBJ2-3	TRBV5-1	TGCGCCAGCAGCTCAGGGCCACAGGGAAAAGATACGCAGTATTTT	CASSSGPQGKDTQYF
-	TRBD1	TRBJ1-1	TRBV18	TGTGCCAGCTCACCGGGGACAGGGAACACTGAAGCTTTCTTT	CASSPGTGNTEAFF
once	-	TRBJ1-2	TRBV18	TGTGCCAGCTCACCTACTAACAGGGCCCTCAACTATGGCTACACCTTC	CASSPTNRALNYGYTF
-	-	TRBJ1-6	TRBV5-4	TGTGCCAGCAGCTCATCCGGGAGTCGGAATTCACCCCTCCACTTT	CASSSSGSRNSPLHF
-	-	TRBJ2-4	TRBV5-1	TGCGCCAGCAGTCCAGGGTTTGACAAAAACATTCAGTACTTC	CASSPGFDKNIQYF
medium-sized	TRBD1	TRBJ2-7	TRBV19	TGTGCCAGTAGTATTTCTTGGCAGGGGGCGCGATCCGAGCAGTACTTC	CASSISWQGARSEQYF
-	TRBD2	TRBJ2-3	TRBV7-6	TGTGCCAGCAGCTTATCGCGGGGGGCAATCACAGATACGCAGTATTTT	CASSLSRGAITDTQYF
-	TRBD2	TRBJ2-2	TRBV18	TGTGCCAGCTCACCTCCGGGACTAGCGGGATCCGGGGAGCTGTTTTTT	CASSPPGLAGSGELFF
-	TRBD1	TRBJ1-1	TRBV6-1	TGTGCCAGCAGTCTACAGACAGGGGGCGGCACTGAAGCTTTCTTT	CASSLQTGGGTEAFF
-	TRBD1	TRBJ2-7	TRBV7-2	TGTGCCAGCAGCGGACAGGGTCCAAACGAGCAGTACTTC	CASSGQGPNEQYF
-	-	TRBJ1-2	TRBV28	TGTGCCAGTAAATTCGACAGCATCTATGGCTACACCTTC	CASKFDSIYGYTF
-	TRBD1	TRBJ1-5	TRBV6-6	TGTGCCAGCAGTTACACGGACAGGCTTAGCAATTTT	CASSYTDRLSNF